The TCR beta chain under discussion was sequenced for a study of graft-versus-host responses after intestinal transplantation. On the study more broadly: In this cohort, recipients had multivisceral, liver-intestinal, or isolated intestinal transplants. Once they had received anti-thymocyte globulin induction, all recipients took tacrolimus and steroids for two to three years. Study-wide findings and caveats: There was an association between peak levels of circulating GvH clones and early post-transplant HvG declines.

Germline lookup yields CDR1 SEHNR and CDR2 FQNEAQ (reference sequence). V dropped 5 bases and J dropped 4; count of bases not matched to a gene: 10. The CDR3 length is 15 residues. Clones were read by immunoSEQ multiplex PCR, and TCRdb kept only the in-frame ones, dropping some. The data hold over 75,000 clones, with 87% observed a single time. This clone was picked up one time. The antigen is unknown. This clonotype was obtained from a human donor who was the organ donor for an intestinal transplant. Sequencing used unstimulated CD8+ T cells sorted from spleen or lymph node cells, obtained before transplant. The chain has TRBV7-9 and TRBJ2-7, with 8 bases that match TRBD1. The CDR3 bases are TGTGCCAGCAGCAGAAAGGACAGGGATGGGTACGAGCAGTACTTC. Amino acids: CASSRKDRDGYEQYF.